The 16 T cell receptor beta chains below come from one sample, sequenced in a study of T cell responses to AZD1222 COVID-19 vaccine. Repertoires were generated with immunoSEQ multiplex PCR, while TCRdb's copy carries only in-frame clones and drops some. The sample records approximately 97,000 clones, about 85% being singletons. Material: peripheral blood, obtained on day 0 of AZD1222 vaccination. The receptors come from an adult in good health.

The chain links TRBV28 to TRBJ2-7; weak D call: TRBD2 (6 bases). Trimming pared 6 bases from V and 4 bases from J, leaving 10 bases between. The CDR3 spans 12 residues. Germline assignment: CDR1 MDHEN and CDR2 SYDVKM. For the CDR3, the DNA is TGTGCCAGCAGGGAGGGGATATACGAGCAGTACTTC. This encodes CASREGIYEQYF.

The chain uses TRBV7-2 and TRBJ1-5, with D unclear. V lost 3 bases and J 2 bases, leaving 5 bases between the germline ends. Germline loops: CDR1 SGHTA, CDR2 FQGNSA. CDR3 length: 13 residues. Here the CDR3 DNA reads TGTGCCAGCAGCTTCTCGGGCAATCAGCCCCAGCATTTT. It encodes CASSFSGNQPQHF.

This clone was counted a single time. V usage is TRBV28 and J usage is TRBJ1-5; TRBD1 agrees at 8 bases. CDR3 length: 16 amino acids. Trimming at V came to 5 bases and at J to 3 bases, leaving 9 bases not matched to a gene. CDR1 is MDHEN, CDR2 SYDVKM, per germline. Here the CDR3 reads CASSNRQGALNQPQHF. CDR3 in DNA: TGTGCCAGCAGTAATAGGCAGGGGGCCCTCAATCAGCCCCAGCATTTT.

This clone turned up a few times. The chain joins TRBV11-2 to TRBJ2-5; D call uncertain. This CDR3 contains 13 residues. V gave up 1 base and J gave up 6 bases, with 9 bases separating them. The germline CDR1 and CDR2 sequences are SGHAT and FQNNGV. CDR3 DNA sequence: TGTGCCAGCAGCTTAGCAGATGGGCAGACCCAGTACTTC. It specifies CASSLADGQTQYF. Full variable domain (missing parts from reference TRBV11-2 and TRBJ2-5): EAGVAQSPRYKIIEKRQSVAFWCNPISGHATLYWYQQILGQGPKLLIQFQNNGVVDDSQLPKDRFSAERLKGVDSTLKIQPAKLEDSAVYLCASSLADGQTQYFGPGTRLLVL.

The chain has TRBV30 and TRBJ1-5; the match to TRBD1 covers 7 bases. Losses at the gene ends were 0 bases for V and 5 bases for J; bases not matched to a gene: 4. Germline V CDR1 and CDR2: GTSNPN, SVGIG (reference sequence). CDR3 size: 14 residues. For the CDR3, the DNA is TGTGCCTGGAGTGTAGGGGACAGTTATCAGCCCCAGCATTTT. This gives the protein CAWSVGDSYQPQHF.

This clone is medium-sized. The chain has TRBV6-4 and TRBJ2-2; no clear D gene. Germline assignment: CDR1 MRHNA and CDR2 SNTAGT. The CDR3 consists of 13 residues. Trimming cost V 2 bases and J 6 bases, with 7 bases left between them. The CDR3 loop is CASSDRVSGELFF. The CDR3 DNA follows: TGTGCCAGCAGTGACCGCGTATCCGGGGAGCTGTTTTTT.

V gene TRBV4-2 combines with J gene TRBJ1-2, with D unresolved. The CDR3 sequence is 16 residues long. Trimming left V 0 bases short and J 2 bases short, with 13 bases between. Germline V lookup: CDR1 LGHNA, CDR2 YNFKEQ. The CDR3 region is CASSQDIAGNNYGYTF. For the CDR3, the DNA is TGTGCCAGCAGCCAAGACATTGCGGGGAACAACTATGGCTACACCTTC.

V is TRBV5-1 and J is TRBJ1-6, with a possible D match to TRBD1 (6 bases). In germline, CDR1 is SGHRS, CDR2 YFSETQ. The CDR3 totals 13 residues. Trimming shortened V by 2 bases and J by 11 bases, and 11 bases separated the two germline ends. The CDR3 spells CASSFGGRPPLHF. The CDR3 region has the DNA TGCGCCAGCAGCTTTGGGGGGCGTCCACCCCTCCACTTT.

This rearrangement joins TRBV2 to TRBJ1-3, with D unclear. This CDR3 has 13 residues. Between the trimmed V and J ends, which lost 6 bases and 4 bases, there was a span of 10 bases. Germline CDR1 is SNHLY and CDR2 is FYNNEI. CDR3 nucleotide sequence: TGTGCCAGCAGGTATGACCGAGGAAACACCATATATTTT. This gives the protein CASRYDRGNTIYF. Full variable domain (missing parts from reference TRBV2 and TRBJ1-3): EPEVTQTPSHQVTQMGQEVILRCVPISNHLYFYWYRQILGQKVEFLVSFYNNEISEKSEIFDDQFSVERPDGSNFTLKIRSTKLEDSAMYFCASRYDRGNTIYFGEGSWLTVV.

J is TRBJ2-1 and V is TRBV5-1, with 10 bases fitting TRBD2. The ends lost 0 bases at V and 7 bases at J; junction bases unmatched: 4. The CDR3 totals 15 residues. Germline V gene data show CDR1 as SGHRS and CDR2 as YFSETQ. CDR3 nucleotides: TGCGCCAGCAGCTTGGTAGCGGGGGGCAAAAATGAGCAGTTCTTC. Its protein is CASSLVAGGKNEQFF.

The chain uses TRBV4-1 and TRBJ1-4, with a weak D call TRBD1 (6 bases). The germline CDR1 and CDR2 sequences are MGHRA and YSYEKL. Trimming left V 4 bases short and J 8 bases short, with 11 bases between. CDR3 length: 13 amino acids. The CDR3 loop reads CASSPGTREKLFF. The DNA of the CDR3 is TGCGCCAGCAGCCCAGGGACAAGAGAAAAACTGTTTTTT.

The chain links TRBV5-1 to TRBJ1-3; maybe TRBD1 (5 bases). Germline V lookup: CDR1 SGHRS, CDR2 YFSETQ. The CDR3 extends over 16 amino acids. The V end was cut by 1 base, the J end by 4 bases, with 15 bases between. CDR3 sequence: CASSLTGQGEGNTIYF. The CDR3 region has the DNA TGCGCCAGCAGCTTGACCGGTCAGGGTGAAGGAAACACCATATATTTT.

The V gene is TRBV3-1 (or the pseudogene TRBV3-2), the J gene TRBJ2-7, with D perhaps assigned TRBD1 or TRBD2 (5 bases each). The germline gives CDR1 LGHDT, CDR2 YNNKEL (reference sequence). Trimming stripped 4 bases from V and 7 bases from J, with 11 bases between. The CDR3 totals 12 residues. In nucleotides, the CDR3 is TGTGCCAGCAGCCTCGGGACGGAAGAGCAGTACTTC. Protein product: CASSLGTEEQYF.

This chain links TRBV24-1 with TRBJ1-1; 8 nucleotides agree with TRBD1. There are 13 residues in the CDR3. V dropped 8 bases and J dropped 4; count of bases not matched to a gene: 5. The germline V gene encodes CDR1 KGHDR and CDR2 SFDVKD. CDR3 loop: CATMDREGTEAFF. The CDR3 DNA is TGTGCCACCATGGACAGGGAGGGCACTGAAGCTTTCTTT.

The rearrangement uses TRBV5-4 and TRBJ2-6; D is tentatively TRBD1 or TRBD2 (7 bases each). The CDR3 has 19 amino acids. Per germline, CDR1 SGHNT and CDR2 YYREEE (reference sequence). V was cut by 4 bases and J by 0 bases, with 20 bases left in between. This CDR3 reads CASSRRSQGGSSGANVLTF. CDR3 nucleotides: TGTGCCAGCAGCCGGAGGAGTCAGGGGGGGAGCTCTGGGGCCAACGTCCTGACTTTC.

The rearrangement links TRBV7-9 to TRBJ1-1; 8 bases map to TRBD1. J was trimmed by 1 base and V by 5 bases; bases with no gene match: 6. Per germline, CDR1 SEHNR and CDR2 FQNEAQ (reference sequence). This CDR3 contains 15 residues. The DNA of the CDR3 is TGTGCCAGCAGCAAAACGGGACAGGCGAACACTGAAGCTTTCTTT. It codes for CASSKTGQANTEAFF.